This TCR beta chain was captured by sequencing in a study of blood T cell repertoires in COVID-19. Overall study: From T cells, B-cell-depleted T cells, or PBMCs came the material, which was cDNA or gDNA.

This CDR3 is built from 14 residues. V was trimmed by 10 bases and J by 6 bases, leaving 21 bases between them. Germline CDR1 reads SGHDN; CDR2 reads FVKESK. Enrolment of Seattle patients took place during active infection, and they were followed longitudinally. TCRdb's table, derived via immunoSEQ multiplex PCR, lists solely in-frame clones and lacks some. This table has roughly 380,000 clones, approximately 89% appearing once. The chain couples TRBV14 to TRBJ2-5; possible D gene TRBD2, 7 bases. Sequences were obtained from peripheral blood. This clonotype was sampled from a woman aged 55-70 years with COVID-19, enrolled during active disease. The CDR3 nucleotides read TGTGCCACCAGTCGTTGGGGGGGGCAACAGACCCAGTACTTC. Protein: CATSRWGGQQTQYF.